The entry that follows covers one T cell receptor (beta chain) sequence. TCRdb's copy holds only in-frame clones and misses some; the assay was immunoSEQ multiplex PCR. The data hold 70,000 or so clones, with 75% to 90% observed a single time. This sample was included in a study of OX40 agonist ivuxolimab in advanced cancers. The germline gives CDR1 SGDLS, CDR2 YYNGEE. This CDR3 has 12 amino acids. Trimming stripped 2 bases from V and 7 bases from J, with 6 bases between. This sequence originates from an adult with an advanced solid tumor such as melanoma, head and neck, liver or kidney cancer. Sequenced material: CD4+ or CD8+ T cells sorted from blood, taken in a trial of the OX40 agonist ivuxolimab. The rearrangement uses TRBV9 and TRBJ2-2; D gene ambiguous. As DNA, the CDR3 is TGTGCCAGCAGCGTTGGACGCGGGGAGCTGTTTTTT. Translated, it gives CASSVGRGELFF.